This T cell receptor beta chain was captured in a study of beta chain features in type 1 diabetes. The germline gives CDR1 SGHAT, CDR2 FQNNGV. The CDR3 contains 15 residues. The V gene lost 0 bases and the J gene lost 5 bases, with 11 bases spanning the gap. Study results and limitations: Across all four CD4+ subsets, people with type 1 diabetes showed modestly shorter TCRB CDR3s.

Expressed TCRB transcripts were sequenced because the entire RNA isolate underwent reverse transcription. Only in-frame clones appear in the TCRdb table, and some are missing; sequencing was by immunoSEQ multiplex PCR. The sample comprises 330,000 or so clones, over 9.5% of which are singletons, and approximately 0.01% rests with the top ten. As to this clone: Its antigen is currently unknown.

V gene TRBV11-2 combines with J gene TRBJ2-1, with D tentatively TRBD2 (5 bases). Sequenced input: naive CD4+ T cells from blood. The clonotype was recovered from a woman younger than 35 with type 1 diabetes. The CDR3 nucleotides read TGTGCCAGCAGCTTAGATCGGGGTAGCGACAATGAGCAGTTCTTC. This codes for CASSLDRGSDNEQFF.